This TCR beta chain is from a study of blood T cells in healthy people across ages. This clonotype was seen more than once but under ten times. Per germline, CDR1 LNHNV and CDR2 YYDKDF (reference sequence). This CDR3 has 14 amino acids. The trim removed 3 bases at V and 8 bases at J, leaving 9 bases unmatched. Combining a sample-barcoded 5' primer with a J-beta primer mix, a second PCR ran for about 7 to 11 cycles. TCRdb passed the 5' RACE reads through MiXCR, listing each CDR3 protein once. The sample carries 800,000 or so distinct CDR3 sequences, roughly 25% recorded once. In addition, the sample was reused for a study of T cells of mothers and their children.

The rearrangement joins TRBV15 to TRBJ1-2, with 7 nucleotides matching TRBD1. The sample taken for sequencing was blood. This TCR was sampled from a boy aged 10-17 years in good health. This CDR3 is CATSREDRVRGYTF. The CDR3 DNA sequence: TGTGCCACCAGCAGGGAAGACAGGGTGCGAGGCTACACCTTC.